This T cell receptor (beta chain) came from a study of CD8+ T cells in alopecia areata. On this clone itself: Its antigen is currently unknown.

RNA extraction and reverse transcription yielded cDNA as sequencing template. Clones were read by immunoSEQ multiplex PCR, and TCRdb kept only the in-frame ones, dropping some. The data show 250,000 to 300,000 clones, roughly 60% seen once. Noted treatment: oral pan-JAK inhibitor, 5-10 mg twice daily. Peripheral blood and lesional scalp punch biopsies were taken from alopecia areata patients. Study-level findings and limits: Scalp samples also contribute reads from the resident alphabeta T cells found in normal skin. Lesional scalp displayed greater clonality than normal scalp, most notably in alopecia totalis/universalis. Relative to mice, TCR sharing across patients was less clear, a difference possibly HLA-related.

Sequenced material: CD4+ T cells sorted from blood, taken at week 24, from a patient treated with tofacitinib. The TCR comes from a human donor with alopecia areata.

The CDR3 nucleotides are TGTGCCAGCACCTCCTTCGGCGGGAACACCGGGGAGCTGTTTTTT. Translated, it gives CASTSFGGNTGELFF. The gene calls are TRBV9 and TRBJ2-2; D uncertain. The CDR3 has 15 residues. V was trimmed by 6 bases and J by 1 base, leaving 13 bases between them. CDR1 is SGDLS, CDR2 YYNGEE, per germline.